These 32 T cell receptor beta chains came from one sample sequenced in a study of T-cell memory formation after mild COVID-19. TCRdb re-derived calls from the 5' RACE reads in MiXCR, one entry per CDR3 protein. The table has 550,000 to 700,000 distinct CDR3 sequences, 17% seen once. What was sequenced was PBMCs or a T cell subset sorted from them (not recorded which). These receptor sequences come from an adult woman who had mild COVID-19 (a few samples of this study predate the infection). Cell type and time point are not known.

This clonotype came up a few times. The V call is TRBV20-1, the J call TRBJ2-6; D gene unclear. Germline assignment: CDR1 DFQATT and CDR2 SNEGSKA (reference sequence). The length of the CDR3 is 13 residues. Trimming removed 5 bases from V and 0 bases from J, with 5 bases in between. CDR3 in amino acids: CSAFSSGANVLTF. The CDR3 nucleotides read TGCAGTGCTTTCAGCTCTGGGGCCAACGTCCTGACTTTC.

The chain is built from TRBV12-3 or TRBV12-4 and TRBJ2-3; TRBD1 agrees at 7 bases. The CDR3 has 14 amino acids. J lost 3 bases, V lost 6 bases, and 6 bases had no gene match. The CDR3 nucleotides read TGTGCCAGCAGCCCGGGACAGCAGACAGATACGCAGTATTTT. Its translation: CASSPGQQTDTQYF.

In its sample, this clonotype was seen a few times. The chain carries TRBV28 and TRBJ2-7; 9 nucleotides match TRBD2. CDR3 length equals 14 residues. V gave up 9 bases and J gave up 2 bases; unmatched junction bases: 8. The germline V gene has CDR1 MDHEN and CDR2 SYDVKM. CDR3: CASKTSGVTYEQYF. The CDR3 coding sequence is TGTGCCAGTAAGACTAGCGGAGTTACCTACGAGCAGTACTTC.

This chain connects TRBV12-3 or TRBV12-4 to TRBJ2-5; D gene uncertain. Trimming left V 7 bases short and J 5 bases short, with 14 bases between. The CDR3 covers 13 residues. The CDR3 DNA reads TGTGCCAGCATGTTGCCGGGTACGGAGACCCAGTACTTC. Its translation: CASMLPGTETQYF.

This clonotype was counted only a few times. This CDR3 is CSVEIGPTDTQYF. As DNA, the CDR3 is TGCAGCGTTGAGATAGGTCCCACAGATACGCAGTATTTT. The V gene is TRBV29-1, the J gene TRBJ2-3; D call uncertain. Germline V gene data show CDR1 as SQVTM and CDR2 as ANQGSEA. The length of the CDR3 is 13 residues. Between the trimmed V and J ends, which lost 3 bases and 2 bases, there was a span of 9 bases.

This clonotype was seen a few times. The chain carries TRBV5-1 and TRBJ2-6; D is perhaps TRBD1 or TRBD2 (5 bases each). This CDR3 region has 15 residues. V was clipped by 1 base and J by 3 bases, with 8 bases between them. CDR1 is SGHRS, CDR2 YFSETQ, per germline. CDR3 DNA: TGCGCCAGCAGCTTGTGGGGGAATGGGGCCAACGTCCTGACTTTC. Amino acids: CASSLWGNGANVLTF.

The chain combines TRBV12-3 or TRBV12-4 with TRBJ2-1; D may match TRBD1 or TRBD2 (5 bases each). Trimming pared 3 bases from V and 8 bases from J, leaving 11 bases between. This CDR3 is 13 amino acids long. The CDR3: CASSLEEGHEQFF. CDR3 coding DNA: TGTGCCAGCAGTTTGGAAGAGGGGCATGAGCAGTTCTTC.

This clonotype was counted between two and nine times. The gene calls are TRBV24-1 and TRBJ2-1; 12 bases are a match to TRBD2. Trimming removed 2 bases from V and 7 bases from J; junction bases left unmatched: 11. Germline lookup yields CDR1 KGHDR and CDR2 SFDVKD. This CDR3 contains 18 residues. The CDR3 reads CATSDSGRLAGVYNEQFF. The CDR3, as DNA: TGTGCCACCAGTGATTCCGGTAGACTAGCGGGAGTTTATAATGAGCAGTTCTTC.

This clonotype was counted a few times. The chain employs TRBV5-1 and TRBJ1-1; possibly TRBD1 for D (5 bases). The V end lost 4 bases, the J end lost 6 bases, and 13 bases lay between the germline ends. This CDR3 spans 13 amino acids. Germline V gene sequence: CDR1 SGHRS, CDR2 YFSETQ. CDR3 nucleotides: TGCGCCAGCAGCGGGGACTCTGGCGCTGAAGCTTTCTTT. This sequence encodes CASSGDSGAEAFF.

CDR3 bases: TGTGCCAGCAGCTCGGCTAAGAATGGGGACGGGGACAGAGAAACAGATACGCAGTATTTT. Protein product: CASSSAKNGDGDRETDTQYF. The V gene is TRBV5-6, the J gene TRBJ2-3, with 7 bases fitting TRBD1. Germline V CDR1 and CDR2: SGHDT, YYEEEE. V dropped 3 bases and J dropped 3; count of bases not matched to a gene: 22. This CDR3 region has 20 residues.

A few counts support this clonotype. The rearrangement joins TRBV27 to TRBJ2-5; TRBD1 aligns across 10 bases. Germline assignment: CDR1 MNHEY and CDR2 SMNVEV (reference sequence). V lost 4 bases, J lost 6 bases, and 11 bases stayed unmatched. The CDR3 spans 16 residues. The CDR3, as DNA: TGTGCCAGCAGTTCGACCGTGACAGGGGGCGTAAAGACCCAGTACTTC. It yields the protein CASSSTVTGGVKTQYF.

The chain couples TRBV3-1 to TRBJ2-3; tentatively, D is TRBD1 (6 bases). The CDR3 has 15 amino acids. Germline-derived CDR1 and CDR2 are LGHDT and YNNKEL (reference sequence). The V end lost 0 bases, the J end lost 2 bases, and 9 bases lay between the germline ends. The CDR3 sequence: CASSQDGGFTDTQYF. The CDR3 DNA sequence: TGTGCCAGCAGCCAAGATGGGGGCTTCACAGATACGCAGTATTTT.

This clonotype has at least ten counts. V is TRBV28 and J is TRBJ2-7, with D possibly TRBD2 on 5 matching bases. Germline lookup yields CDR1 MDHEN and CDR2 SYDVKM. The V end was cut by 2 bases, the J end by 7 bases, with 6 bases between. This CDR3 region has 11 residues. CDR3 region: CASSLGEEQYF. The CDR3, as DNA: TGTGCCAGCAGTTTAGGGGAGGAGCAGTACTTC.

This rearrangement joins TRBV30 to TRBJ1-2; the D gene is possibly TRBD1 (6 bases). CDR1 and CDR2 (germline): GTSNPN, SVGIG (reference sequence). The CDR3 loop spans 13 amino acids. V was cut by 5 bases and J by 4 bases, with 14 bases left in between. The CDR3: CAWLGGLVYGYTF. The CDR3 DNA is TGTGCCTGGTTGGGGGGGCTTGTCTATGGCTACACCTTC.

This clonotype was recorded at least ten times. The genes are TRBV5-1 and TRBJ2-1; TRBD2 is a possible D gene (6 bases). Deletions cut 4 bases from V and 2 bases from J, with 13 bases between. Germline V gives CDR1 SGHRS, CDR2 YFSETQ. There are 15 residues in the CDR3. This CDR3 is CASSLLAVPYNEQFF. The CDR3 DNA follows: TGCGCCAGCAGCCTACTAGCAGTTCCCTACAATGAGCAGTTCTTC.

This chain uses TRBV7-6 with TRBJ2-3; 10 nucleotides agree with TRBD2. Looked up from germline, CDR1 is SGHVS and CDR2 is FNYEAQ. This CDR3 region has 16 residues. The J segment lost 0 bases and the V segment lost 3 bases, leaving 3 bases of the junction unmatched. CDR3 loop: CASSLGLAYSTDTQYF. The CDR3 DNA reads TGTGCCAGCAGCTTGGGACTAGCGTACAGCACAGATACGCAGTATTTT.

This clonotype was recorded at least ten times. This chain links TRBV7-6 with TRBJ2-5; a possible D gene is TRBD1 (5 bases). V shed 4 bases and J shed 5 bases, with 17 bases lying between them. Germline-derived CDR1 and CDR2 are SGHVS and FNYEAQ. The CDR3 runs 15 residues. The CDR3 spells CASSYEQGRMETQYF. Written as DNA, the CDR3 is TGTGCCAGCAGCTACGAGCAGGGCAGGATGGAGACCCAGTACTTC.

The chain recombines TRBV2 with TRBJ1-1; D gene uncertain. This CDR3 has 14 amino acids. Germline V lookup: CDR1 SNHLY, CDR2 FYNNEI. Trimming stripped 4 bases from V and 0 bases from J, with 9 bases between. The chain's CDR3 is CASSGPTVNTEAFF. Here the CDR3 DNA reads TGTGCCAGCAGTGGGCCAACAGTGAACACTGAAGCTTTCTTT.

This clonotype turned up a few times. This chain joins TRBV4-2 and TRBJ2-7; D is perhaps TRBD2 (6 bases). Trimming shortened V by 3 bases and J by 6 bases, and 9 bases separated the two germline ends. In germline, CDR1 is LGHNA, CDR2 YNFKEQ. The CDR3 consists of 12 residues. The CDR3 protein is CASSHGDSEQYF. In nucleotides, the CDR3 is TGTGCCAGCAGCCACGGGGACTCCGAGCAGTACTTC.

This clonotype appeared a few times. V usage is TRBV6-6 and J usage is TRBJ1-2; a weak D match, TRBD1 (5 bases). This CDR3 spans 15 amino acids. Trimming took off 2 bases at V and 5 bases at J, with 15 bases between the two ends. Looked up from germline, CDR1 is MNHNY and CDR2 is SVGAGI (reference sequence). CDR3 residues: CASSYPSGVGYGYTF. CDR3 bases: TGTGCCAGCAGTTACCCCTCGGGGGTAGGGTATGGCTACACCTTC.

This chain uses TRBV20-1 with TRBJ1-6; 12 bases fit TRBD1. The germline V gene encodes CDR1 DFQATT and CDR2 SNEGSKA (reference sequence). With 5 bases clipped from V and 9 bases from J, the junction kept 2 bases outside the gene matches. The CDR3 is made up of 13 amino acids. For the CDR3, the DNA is TGCAGTGCTGGGGACAGGGGGCTTTCACCCCTCCACTTT. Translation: CSAGDRGLSPLHF.

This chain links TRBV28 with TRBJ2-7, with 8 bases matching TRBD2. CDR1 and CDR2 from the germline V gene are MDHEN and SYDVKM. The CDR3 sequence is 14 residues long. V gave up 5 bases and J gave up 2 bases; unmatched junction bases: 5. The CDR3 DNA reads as TGTGCCAGCAGTCCACTAGCGGACGCCTACGAGCAGTACTTC. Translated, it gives CASSPLADAYEQYF.

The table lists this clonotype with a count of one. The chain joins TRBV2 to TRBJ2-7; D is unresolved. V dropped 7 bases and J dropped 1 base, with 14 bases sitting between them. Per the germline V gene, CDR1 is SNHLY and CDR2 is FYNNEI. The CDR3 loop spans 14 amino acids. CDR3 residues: CASTSQLVSYEQYF. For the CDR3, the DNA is TGTGCCAGCACGAGTCAGCTAGTTTCCTACGAGCAGTACTTC.

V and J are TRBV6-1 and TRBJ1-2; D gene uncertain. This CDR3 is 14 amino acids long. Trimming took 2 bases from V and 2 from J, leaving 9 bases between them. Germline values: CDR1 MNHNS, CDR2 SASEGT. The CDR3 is CASSENEDNYGYTF. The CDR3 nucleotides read TGTGCCAGCAGTGAAAACGAGGACAACTATGGCTACACCTTC.

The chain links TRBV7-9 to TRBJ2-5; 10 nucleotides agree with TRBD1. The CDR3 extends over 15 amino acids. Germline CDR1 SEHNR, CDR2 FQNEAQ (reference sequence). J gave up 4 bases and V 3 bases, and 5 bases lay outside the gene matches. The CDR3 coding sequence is TGTGCCAGCAGCTTGACAGGGGGCGACACAGAGACCCAGTACTTC. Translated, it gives CASSLTGGDTETQYF.

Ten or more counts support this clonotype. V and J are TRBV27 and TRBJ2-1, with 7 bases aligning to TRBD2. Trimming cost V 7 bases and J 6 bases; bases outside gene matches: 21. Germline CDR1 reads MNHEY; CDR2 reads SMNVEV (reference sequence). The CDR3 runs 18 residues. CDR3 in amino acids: CASTTTGGSLLLTNEQFF. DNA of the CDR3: TGTGCCAGCACCACTACCGGGGGGTCCCTTCTGCTTACCAATGAGCAGTTCTTC.

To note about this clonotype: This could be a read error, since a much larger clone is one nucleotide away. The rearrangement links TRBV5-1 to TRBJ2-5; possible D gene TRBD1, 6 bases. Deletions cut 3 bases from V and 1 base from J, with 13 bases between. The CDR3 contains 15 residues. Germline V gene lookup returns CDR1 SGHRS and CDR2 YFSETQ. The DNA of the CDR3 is TGCGCCAGCAGCTGGGACATGCGGGCCCAAGAGACCCAGTACTTC. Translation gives CASSWDMRAQETQYF.

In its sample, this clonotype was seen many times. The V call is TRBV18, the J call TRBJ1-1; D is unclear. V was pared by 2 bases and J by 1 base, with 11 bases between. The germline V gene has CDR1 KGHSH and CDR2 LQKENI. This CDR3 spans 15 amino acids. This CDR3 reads CASSPRRPENTEAFF. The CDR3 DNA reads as TGTGCCAGCTCACCAAGACGCCCAGAGAACACTGAAGCTTTCTTT.

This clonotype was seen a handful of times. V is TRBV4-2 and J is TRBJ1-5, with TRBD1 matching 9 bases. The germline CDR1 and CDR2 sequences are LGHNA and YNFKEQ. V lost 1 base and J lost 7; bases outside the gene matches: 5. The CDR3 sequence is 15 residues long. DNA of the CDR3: TGTGCCAGCAGCCAAGGGACAGGGGTGGGGCAGCCCCAGCATTTT. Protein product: CASSQGTGVGQPQHF.

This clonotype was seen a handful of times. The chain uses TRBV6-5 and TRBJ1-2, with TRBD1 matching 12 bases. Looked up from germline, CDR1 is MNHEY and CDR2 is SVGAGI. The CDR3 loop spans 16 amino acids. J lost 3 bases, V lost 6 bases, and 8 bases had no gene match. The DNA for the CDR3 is TGTGCCAGCAGGAGGGACAGGGGGCAAGATGACTATGGCTACACCTTC. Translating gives CASRRDRGQDDYGYTF.

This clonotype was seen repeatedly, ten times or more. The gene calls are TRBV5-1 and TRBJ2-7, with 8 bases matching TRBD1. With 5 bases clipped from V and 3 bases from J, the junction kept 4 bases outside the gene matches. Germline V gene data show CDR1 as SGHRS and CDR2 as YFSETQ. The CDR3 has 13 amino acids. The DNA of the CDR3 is TGCGCCAGCAGTTTCACAGGGGGCTACGAGCAGTACTTC. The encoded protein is CASSFTGGYEQYF.

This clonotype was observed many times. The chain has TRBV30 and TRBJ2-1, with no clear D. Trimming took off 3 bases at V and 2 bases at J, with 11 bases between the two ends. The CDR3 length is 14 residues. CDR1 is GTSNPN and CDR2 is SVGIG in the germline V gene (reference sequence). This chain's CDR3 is CAWSRSMAYNEQFF. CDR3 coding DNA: TGTGCCTGGAGCCGCTCTATGGCCTACAATGAGCAGTTCTTC.